This T cell receptor beta chain was profiled in a study of CD8+CD57+ T cells in acquired aplastic anemia (dated by TCRdb to 2016 to 2019). About the study as a whole: DNA extracted from sorted CD4+ and CD8+ cells had a mean of around 3 ug, with a range of roughly 0.19 to 27.4 ug. CD8+CD57+ expansion was defined as a frequency above the mean frequency observed in healthy subjects.

The patients picked for sequencing were ones in whom flow cytometry had shown an expansion of CD8+CD57+ cells. Severe acquired aplastic anemia was diagnosed in all patients according to International Study of Aplastic Anemia and Agranulocytosis and Camitta criteria. No therapy had been received by the patients at the time of blood sampling. TCR repertoires of sorted CD4+ and CD8+ blood T cells from severe aplastic anemia patients and healthy subjects were deep-sequenced in the study. In the USA, patient enrollment took place under clinicaltrials.gov protocols 00001620, 01623167, 00001397, 00071045, 00081523 and 00961064. Ficoll-Paque density gradient centrifugation was used to isolate peripheral blood mononuclear cells. Before DNA was extracted, CD4+ and CD8+ T cells were sorted using either FACS or magnetic beads. Notes on this clonotype: The antigen it recognizes is unknown. No qualities accompany the bases; no much larger clone lies one base away.

For this chain, trimming is 6 bases at the V end and 6 bases at the J end, and the number of junction bases without a gene match is 4. The CDR3 runs 13 residues from the cysteine to the phenylalanine. Only the CDR3 part of the read is kept: 39 bases, read in frame from the first base. For CDR1 and CDR2, the germline V gene lists SNHLY and FYNNEI. Genomic DNA was used as template for profiling of TCR beta VDJ combinations and CDR3 sequences. An Illumina HiSeq 2000 was used for TCR repertoire sequencing. The study's processing was this. Repertoire assessment relied on Simpson's diversity index, CDR3 size and DJ length profiles, and TRBV/TRBJ rearrangement plots. The most abundant DNA sequence in the deep sequencing data was taken as the immunodominant clone. CDR3 amino acid sequences were screened for sharing across subjects and compared with published repertoires and the VDJdb database. Starting from the raw public reads, TCRdb applied fastp trimming at Q25, assembled clones with MiXCR and retained in-frame beta chains. For every CDR3 protein sequence, its rows merge into one entry that carries the most common genes and DNA. The authors' filters were not applied to this entry. The sample table lists 90,000 to 150,000 distinct CDR3 sequences, 50% to 60% of them with a count of one. Of the sample, approximately 28% falls within the top ten clones.

Summary of the overall study and its limitations: Roughly 30 CD8+ CDR3 sequences were shared between patients and controls but appeared highly expressed in patients and within their immunodominant clones. Between patients and healthy controls, no significant difference in CD8+ Simpson's diversity was found (P=0.060).

The V and J genes are TRBV2 and TRBJ1-5, with 8 bases in between that match TRBD1. The specimen sequenced was sorted CD4+, CD8+, or CD8+CD57+ T cells (not recorded which) from PBMCs. The clonotype was recovered from a human donor with aplastic anemia. CDR3 sequence: CASRTGDGQPQHF. The bases are TGTGCCAGCAGGACAGGGGACGGTCAGCCCCAGCATTTT.